These 15 T cell receptor beta chains were sequenced from one sample in a study of T cell repertoires in cytomegalovirus infection. MiXCR, run by TCRdb on the reads, gives a single entry per CDR3 protein. The profile shows some 71,000 distinct CDR3 sequences, 25% to 30% of them singletons. The antigens these receptors bind are not known. Sequencing was performed on CD8+ T cells from cultured PBMCs, taken from culture after CMV antigen stimulation. These receptors were collected from a human donor in good health (CMV status not recorded). Some clones in this sample may be carry-over from other donors' samples.

This sequence joins TRBV20-1 and TRBJ2-5, with unresolved D. Trimming stripped 5 bases from V and 7 bases from J, with 11 bases between. From germline, CDR1 is DFQATT and CDR2 SNEGSKA (reference sequence). The CDR3 is 11 residues long. The CDR3 here is CSAGSRGTQYF. CDR3 sequence (DNA): TGCAGTGCTGGGTCCCGCGGGACCCAGTACTTC.

This chain connects TRBV5-4 to TRBJ2-1; the match to TRBD1 covers 10 bases. J was trimmed by 2 bases and V by 4 bases; bases with no gene match: 3. CDR3 length: 15 residues. Germline V gene data show CDR1 as SGHNT and CDR2 as YYREEE (reference sequence). The chain's CDR3 is CASSPGQGTYNEQFF. As DNA, the CDR3 is TGTGCCAGCAGCCCGGGACAGGGGACCTACAATGAGCAGTTCTTC.

The CDR3: CASSQSRGPRARETQYF. For the CDR3, the DNA is TGCGCCAGCAGTCAATCGCGGGGCCCCAGAGCTCGGGAGACCCAGTACTTC. The chain is built from TRBV23-1 and TRBJ2-5; D may be TRBD2 (6 bases). TRBV23-1 is an ORF for which the function is uncertain. This CDR3 region has 17 residues. V lost 0 bases to trimming and J lost 5 bases, with 19 bases between them.

The chain is built from TRBV24-1 and TRBJ1-5; D might be TRBD1 (6 bases). This CDR3 contains 19 residues. With 3 bases removed from V and 2 bases from J, the gap between germline ends came to 22 bases. The V gene's germline CDR1 is KGHDR and CDR2 SFDVKD. The CDR3 coding sequence is TGTGCCACCAGTGATACGGGGGCAGGGTGGGATTTTCGCAATCAGCCCCAGCATTTT. Translation: CATSDTGAGWDFRNQPQHF.

The gene calls are TRBV15 and TRBJ2-4; D gene unclear. Germline CDR1 is LNHNV and CDR2 is YYDKDF (reference sequence). The CDR3 has 13 residues. V was trimmed by 0 bases and J by 7 bases, leaving 7 bases between them. This chain's CDR3 is CATSRDSENIQYF. The CDR3 DNA is TGTGCCACCAGCAGAGATAGTGAGAACATTCAGTACTTC.

This clonotype was seen many times. V gene TRBV24-1 combines with J gene TRBJ2-1; D is perhaps TRBD1 (5 bases). There are 18 residues in the CDR3. Germline lookup yields CDR1 KGHDR and CDR2 SFDVKD. The V gene lost 4 bases and the J gene lost 9 bases, with 27 bases spanning the gap. In DNA, the CDR3 is TGTGCCACCAGTGACTCCAAGCCGGATGGGGCAGTTTATGGTGAGCAGTTCTTC. It yields the protein CATSDSKPDGAVYGEQFF.

Notes on this clonotype: The junction does not match germline at one end; this may be a read error. The rearrangement uses TRBV6-6 and TRBJ1-2; D perhaps matches TRBD1 (5 bases). Germline V gene data show CDR1 as MNHNY and CDR2 as SVGAGI (reference sequence). The CDR3 is 11 amino acids. CDR3: CVSTGAYGYTF. The CDR3 region has the DNA TGTGTCAGCACAGGAGCGTATGGCTACACCTTC.

In DNA form, the CDR3 reads TGTGCCAGTAGTCCGACAGGGGAGAACACTGAAGCTTTCTTT. Residues: CASSPTGENTEAFF. The rearrangement links TRBV19 to TRBJ1-1; TRBD1 aligns across 8 bases. The CDR3 is 14 amino acids. The junction had 3 bases not matched to a gene; V was cut back by 5 bases and J by 1 base. Germline V gene sequence: CDR1 LNHDA, CDR2 SQIVND (reference sequence).

The chain has TRBV5-4 and TRBJ2-1, with D perhaps given as TRBD1 or TRBD2 (6 bases each). The V gene lost 0 bases and the J gene lost 6 bases, with 7 bases spanning the gap. Per germline, CDR1 SGHNT and CDR2 YYREEE (reference sequence). The CDR3 totals 13 residues. The CDR3 nucleotides are TGTGCCAGCAGCTTGGAGGGGGGCAATGAGCAGTTCTTC. Translating gives CASSLEGGNEQFF.

This clonotype was observed a few times. This chain links TRBV19 with TRBJ1-1; TRBD1 agrees at 10 bases. Unmatched junction bases numbered 8, after V lost 5 bases and J lost 8 bases. The CDR3 is 14 amino acids. CDR1 LNHDA and CDR2 SQIVND come from the germline V gene (reference sequence). The CDR3 DNA reads TGTGCCAGTAGTCCCAACCGGGACAGGGGCGAAGCTTTCTTT. Amino acids: CASSPNRDRGEAFF.

Details on this clonotype: The junction and the germline gene differ at one end; a read error may be behind it. The chain couples TRBV7-2 to TRBJ1-1; 7 positions match TRBD1. Germline V CDR1 and CDR2: SGHTA, FQGNSA. This CDR3 region has 15 residues. This CDR3 is CASSPSETGNAEAFF. The CDR3 nucleotides are TGTGCCAGCAGCCCCAGTGAGACAGGGAACGCTGAAGCTTTCTTT.

This clonotype was seen a few times. The chain recombines TRBV6-6 with TRBJ1-2; 8 positions match TRBD1. V trimming: 2 bases; J trimming: 7 bases; junction bases outside the gene matches: 6. Per germline, CDR1 MNHNY and CDR2 SVGAGI (reference sequence). This CDR3 has 14 amino acids. The CDR3 here is CASSYDGTGFGYTF. CDR3 DNA sequence: TGTGCCAGCAGTTACGACGGGACAGGCTTTGGCTACACCTTC.

This chain joins TRBV6-5 and TRBJ2-5; 9 bases are a match to TRBD1. This CDR3 region has 16 residues. Germline trimming cut 2 bases from V and 5 bases from J; bases unmatched to any gene: 9. From germline, CDR1 is MNHEY and CDR2 SVGAGI. CDR3 protein: CASSYEDRGGEETQYF. As DNA, the CDR3 is TGTGCCAGCAGTTACGAGGACAGGGGTGGTGAGGAGACCCAGTACTTC.

The sample holds a few counts of this clonotype. The V and J genes are TRBV19 and TRBJ1-5; D is uncertain. The CDR3 contains 14 residues. V dropped 6 bases and J dropped 7 bases, with 16 bases sitting between them. Germline CDR1 is LNHDA and CDR2 is SQIVND (reference sequence). CDR3 in amino acids: CASRSWEGWQPQHF. The CDR3, as DNA: TGTGCCAGTAGATCCTGGGAGGGCTGGCAGCCCCAGCATTTT.

J is TRBJ2-7 and V is TRBV18; 7 bases are a match to TRBD1. Germline values: CDR1 KGHSH, CDR2 LQKENI. V shed 0 bases and J 6 bases; nucleotides not matched to a gene: 5. This CDR3 has 14 amino acids. CDR3 sequence (DNA): TGTGCCAGCTCACCACCGACAGGGACGCCCGAGCAGTACTTC. This codes for CASSPPTGTPEQYF.